These 9 T cell receptor beta chains share one sample of origin, sequenced in a study of beta chain features in type 1 diabetes. Study findings and constraints: Among all four CD4+ subsets, Type 1 diabetes patients had TCRB CDR3s that were moderately but significantly shorter.

Antigens of these TCRs are unknown. Reverse transcribing all isolated RNA meant expressed TCRB transcripts were sequenced. Sequencing was performed with immunoSEQ multiplex PCR; in TCRdb, only in-frame clones are kept and a portion is missing. The sample has fewer than 300,000 clones, roughly 10% seen once. Sequences were obtained from naive CD4+ T cells from blood. The source of these receptors is a man aged 25-45 years with type 1 diabetes.

The J gene is TRBJ1-4, the V gene TRBV7-9; D is uncertain. The CDR3 runs 13 residues. CDR1 is SEHNR and CDR2 is FQNEAQ in the germline V gene (reference sequence). Trimming took 6 bases from V and 2 from J, leaving 7 bases between them. This chain's CDR3 is CASSRSTNEKLFF. CDR3 DNA sequence: TGTGCCAGCAGTAGAAGTACTAATGAAAAACTGTTTTTT.

In this sample, this clone turned up a few times. The rearrangement links TRBV7-8 to TRBJ1-5; 9 bases line up with TRBD1. The CDR3 contains 16 residues. Trimming at V came to 5 bases and at J to 4 bases, leaving 9 bases not matched to a gene. CDR1 SGHVS and CDR2 FQNEAQ come from the germline V gene. DNA of the CDR3: TGTGCCAGCAGCCCGGGACAGGGACTGGTAAATCAGCCCCAGCATTTT. Translated, it gives CASSPGQGLVNQPQHF.

The rearrangement joins TRBV19 to TRBJ2-7; 11 positions agree with TRBD2. Germline CDR1 is LNHDA and CDR2 is SQIVND (reference sequence). This CDR3 has 15 residues. Trimming took 5 bases from V and 2 from J; bases not matched to a gene: 5. The CDR3 sequence is CASSVTSGATYEQYF. CDR3 DNA: TGTGCCAGTAGTGTGACTAGCGGGGCCACCTACGAGCAGTACTTC.

The chain is built from TRBV18 and TRBJ2-3, with a tentative D call TRBD1 (5 bases). CDR1 KGHSH and CDR2 LQKENI come from the germline V gene. Between the trimmed V and J ends, which lost 8 bases and 3 bases, there was a span of 15 bases. CDR3 length: 14 amino acids. This chain's CDR3 is CASPRVRSTDTQYF. In DNA, the CDR3 is TGTGCCAGCCCCAGGGTCCGTAGTACAGATACGCAGTATTTT.

This clone was observed a few times. The V call is TRBV7-9, the J call TRBJ2-1; maybe TRBD2 (5 bases). The CDR3 extends over 13 amino acids. From germline, CDR1 is SEHNR and CDR2 FQNEAQ (reference sequence). V dropped 5 bases and J dropped 6 bases, with 11 bases sitting between them. For the CDR3, the DNA is TGTGCCAGCAGCGCTACTAGGATCAATGAGCAGTTCTTC. Translating it yields CASSATRINEQFF.

The J gene is TRBJ2-7, the V gene TRBV7-9; TRBD2 might be the D (5 bases). CDR1 and CDR2 from the germline V gene are SEHNR and FQNEAQ (reference sequence). CDR3 length: 14 amino acids. V lost 3 bases and J lost 1, with 10 bases in between. Here the CDR3 DNA reads TGTGCCAGCAGCTTTCGACGGGATTCCTACGAGCAGTACTTC. Protein product: CASSFRRDSYEQYF.

The rearrangement joins TRBV4-2 to TRBJ2-1, with 10 nucleotides matching TRBD1. Trimming removed 2 bases from V and 8 bases from J; junction bases left unmatched: 6. Germline CDR1 is LGHNA and CDR2 is YNFKEQ. The CDR3 contains 15 residues. CDR3 loop: CASSQPGQGTDEQFF. CDR3 bases: TGTGCCAGCAGCCAACCGGGACAGGGGACCGATGAGCAGTTCTTC.

This clone has only a few counts. The chain carries TRBV7-2 and TRBJ2-3; D ambiguous. CDR1 SGHTA and CDR2 FQGNSA come from the germline V gene. Trimming left V 8 bases short and J 1 base short, with 7 bases between. The CDR3 covers 12 residues. In nucleotides, the CDR3 is TGTGCCAGCCGACGGGGCACAGATACGCAGTATTTT. Translation: CASRRGTDTQYF.

V gene TRBV7-2 combines with J gene TRBJ2-3; D not certain. The V gene lost 9 bases and the J gene lost 0 bases, with 10 bases spanning the gap. This CDR3 is 13 amino acids long. CDR1 and CDR2 (germline): SGHTA, FQGNSA. CDR3 sequence: CASGSGSTDTQYF. The CDR3 DNA reads as TGTGCCAGTGGATCCGGGAGCACAGATACGCAGTATTTT. The whole variable domain, remainder taken from reference TRBV7-2 and TRBJ2-3, is GAGVSQSPSNKVTEKGKDVELRCDPISGHTALYWYRQSLGQGLEFLIYFQGNSAPDKSGLPSDRFSAERTGGSVSTLTIQRTQQEDSAVYLCASGSGSTDTQYFGPGTRLTVL.